Sequencing of this T cell receptor beta chain was carried out in a study of Ad26.COV2.S vaccination and SARS-CoV-2 variants (dated by TCRdb to about 2021). Describing the broader study: Vaccine-arm donors were drawn from COV1001, a multicentre, randomized, double-blind, placebo-controlled phase I-IIa trial of Ad26.COV2.S in healthy adults. Ad26.COV2.S was administered intramuscularly at a dose of 5x10^10 or 1x10^11 viral particles, either as one shot or as two shots given 56 days apart. TCRbeta repertoire sequencing served as the tool for gauging how specific and how broad the SARS-CoV-2-reactive T cell receptors were following Ad26.COV2.S vaccination. The TCR-sequenced set comprised approximately 32 samples: some 20 Ad26.COV2.S vaccine recipients, 5 placebo recipients and 8 SARS-CoV-2 convalescent individuals. Trial participants were randomized into five groups of five, in which low-dose or high-dose Ad26.COV2.S was given once or twice, or placebo was given on both occasions. Investigators did not know the trial group allocation while performing experiments and assessing outcomes. The study at large found these results: Comparable non-spike TCR breadth was observed between vaccine and placebo recipients, consistent with only spike being contained in the vaccine. Substantial breadth of spike-specific CD8+ and CD4+ T cell responses was reported after vaccination. The study was not powered for comparison of responses between vaccine doses or regimens. Compared with placebo recipients, Ad26.COV2.S recipients showed higher spike-specific TCR breadth (P = 0.0014). According to the authors, total T cell responses may have been underestimated by the TCR breadth and depth analyses.

The treatment or condition label, read with the paper, signifies: some 20 received Ad26.COV2.S at low or high dose, single or two shots; roughly 5 received placebo; per-sample allocation not given. Repertoires of vaccine and placebo recipients were sequenced from samples collected on day 63 after the first injection. Between 29 July and 7 August 2020, Cohort 1b enrolled some 25 adults aged 18-55 years at one site in Boston, USA. Ad26.COV2.S was a replication-incompetent adenovirus type 26 vector that expressed a prefusion-stabilized SARS-CoV-2 spike protein derived from the original Wuhan strain. V sheds 6 bases and J sheds 3 bases, leaving 14 bases between their ends. The CDR3 runs 14 residues from the cysteine to the phenylalanine. This entry keeps only the CDR3 DNA: 42 bases, framed from base 1. CDR1 and CDR2 are drawn from the germline V gene: MDHEN, SYDVKM. Concerning this clone: No cognate antigen has been identified for it. The record has no base qualities; no much larger clone is one base away.

The immunoSEQ Assay was used to sequence TCRbeta CDR3 regions. After extraction, genomic DNA underwent amplification by bias-controlled multiplex PCR, followed by high-throughput sequencing. Per the original workflow: To quantify the absolute abundance of every unique TCRbeta CDR3 region, sequences were collapsed and filtered. T cell fraction was estimated by normalizing TCRbeta template counts to usable DNA, with usable DNA measured through amplification of reference genes found in all nucleated cells. Repertoire TCRs were annotated as SARS-CoV-2-specific by exact matching of V gene, CDR3 amino acid sequence and J gene to a known reactive TCR set. The reference SARS-CoV-2 TCR set came from MIRA and was filtered for enrichment in COVID-19-positive ImmuneCODE repertoires, removing public or cross-reactive TCRs. Using the MIRA antigens, annotated TCRs were further analysed by specific ORF or by position within an ORF. Breadth was defined as the number of annotated unique rearrangements divided by the total number of unique productive rearrangements, and depth was defined as the summed frequency of the annotated unique rearrangements. Two-sided Wilcoxon rank-sum tests were applied when comparing TCR breadth between groups. TCRdb retrieved this table from immuneACCESS and kept in-frame rearrangements only. Not all clones are present; in checked studies, unresolved V genes account for under half, and no reason is known for the remainder. V and J calls and clone size are those listed in that table; D and trimming were worked out from the DNA. The sample data list roughly 680,000 clones, and around 90% of these were observed just once. Roughly 1.5% of the sample comes from the top ten.

The receptor was derived from a person between 18 and 65 years old who received the Ad26.COV2.S COVID-19 vaccine or a placebo. This sample comprised peripheral blood, obtained in a trial of Ad26.COV2.S vaccine versus placebo. Recombination connected TRBV28 to TRBJ1-2, with the D gene uncertain. The CDR3 protein sequence reads: CASSAPPGDYGYTF. The nucleotide sequence reads as follows: TGTGCCAGCAGCGCACCCCCGGGTGACTATGGCTACACCTTC.